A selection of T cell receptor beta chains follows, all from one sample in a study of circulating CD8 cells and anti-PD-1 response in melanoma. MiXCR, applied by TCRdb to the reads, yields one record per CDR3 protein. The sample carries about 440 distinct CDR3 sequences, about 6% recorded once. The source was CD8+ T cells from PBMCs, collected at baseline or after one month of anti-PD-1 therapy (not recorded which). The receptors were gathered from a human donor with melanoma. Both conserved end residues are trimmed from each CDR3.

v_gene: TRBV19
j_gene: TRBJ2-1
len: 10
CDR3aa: ASSIGANEQF

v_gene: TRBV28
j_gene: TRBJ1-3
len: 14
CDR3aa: ASSLGLKPSGNTIY

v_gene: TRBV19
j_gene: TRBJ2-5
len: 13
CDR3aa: ASRGLTGSAETQY

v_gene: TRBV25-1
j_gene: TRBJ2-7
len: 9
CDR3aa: ASSESYEQY

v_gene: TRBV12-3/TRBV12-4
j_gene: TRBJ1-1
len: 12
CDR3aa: ASSLYQEFTEAF

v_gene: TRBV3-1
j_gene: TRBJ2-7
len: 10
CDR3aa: ATSDGSYEQY

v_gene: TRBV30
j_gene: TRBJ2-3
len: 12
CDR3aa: AWHSQGNVDTQY

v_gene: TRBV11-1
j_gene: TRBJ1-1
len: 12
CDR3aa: ASSPTLGLTEAF

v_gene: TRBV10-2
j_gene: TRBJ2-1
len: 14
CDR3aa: ASSGRTSGYLWEQF

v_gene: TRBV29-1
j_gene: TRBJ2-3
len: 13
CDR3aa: SVVLASSSTDTQY

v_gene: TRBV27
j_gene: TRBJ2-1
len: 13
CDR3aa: ASSNLAVSYNEQF

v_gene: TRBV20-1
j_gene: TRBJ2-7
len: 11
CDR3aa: SARDLRDLHQY

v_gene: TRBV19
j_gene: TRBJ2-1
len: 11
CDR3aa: ASSTARYNEQF

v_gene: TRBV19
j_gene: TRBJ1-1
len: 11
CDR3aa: ASSTGGNTEAF

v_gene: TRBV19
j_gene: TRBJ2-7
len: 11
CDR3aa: ASSQSYSYEQY

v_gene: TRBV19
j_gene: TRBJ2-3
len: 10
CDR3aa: ASSIRPYTQY

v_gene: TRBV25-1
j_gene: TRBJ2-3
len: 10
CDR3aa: ASGWGTDTQY

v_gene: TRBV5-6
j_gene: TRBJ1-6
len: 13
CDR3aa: ASSIGGGYNSPLH

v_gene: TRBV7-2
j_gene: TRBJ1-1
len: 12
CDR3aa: ASNWGLMNTEAF

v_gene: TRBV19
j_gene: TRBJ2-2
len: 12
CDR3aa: ASSITGSTGELF

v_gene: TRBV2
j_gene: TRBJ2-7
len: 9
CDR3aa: ASSPAGEQY

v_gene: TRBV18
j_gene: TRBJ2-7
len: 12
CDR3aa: ASSPRDRAYEQY

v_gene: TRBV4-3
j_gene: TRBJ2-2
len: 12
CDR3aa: ASSHARHTGELF

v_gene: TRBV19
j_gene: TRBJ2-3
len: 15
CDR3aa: ASSIVFSGQYTDTQY

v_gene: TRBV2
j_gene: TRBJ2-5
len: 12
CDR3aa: ASSEPSDVRTQY